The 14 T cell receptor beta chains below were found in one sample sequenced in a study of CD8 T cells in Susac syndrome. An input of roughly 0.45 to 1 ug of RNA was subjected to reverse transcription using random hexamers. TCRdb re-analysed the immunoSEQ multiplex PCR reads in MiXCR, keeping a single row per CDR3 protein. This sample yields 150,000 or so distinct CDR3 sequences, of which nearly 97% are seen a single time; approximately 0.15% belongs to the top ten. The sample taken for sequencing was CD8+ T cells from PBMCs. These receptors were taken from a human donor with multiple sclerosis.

Here the CDR3 DNA reads TGCAGCGTTGCCGGCAGGGGGTGGAGCACTGAAGCTTTCTTT. Translating it yields CSVAGRGWSTEAFF. V and J are TRBV29-1 and TRBJ1-1, with 7 positions matching TRBD1. The CDR3 has 14 residues. Looked up from germline, CDR1 is SQVTM and CDR2 is ANQGSEA. Germline trimming cut 4 bases from V and 4 bases from J; bases unmatched to any gene: 9. The full variable domain, its missing parts supplied by reference TRBV29-1 and TRBJ1-1, is SAVISQKPSRDICQRGTSLTIQCQVDSQVTMMFWYRQQPGQSLTLIATANQGSEATYESGFVIDKFPISRPNLTFSTLTVSNMSPEDSSIYLCSVAGRGWSTEAFFGQGTRLTVV.

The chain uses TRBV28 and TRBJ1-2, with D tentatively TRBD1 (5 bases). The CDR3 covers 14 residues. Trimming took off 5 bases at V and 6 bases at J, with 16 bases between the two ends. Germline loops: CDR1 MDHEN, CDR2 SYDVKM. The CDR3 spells CASSRDSVANGYTF. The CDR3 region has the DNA TGTGCCAGCAGTCGAGACAGTGTAGCCAATGGCTACACCTTC.

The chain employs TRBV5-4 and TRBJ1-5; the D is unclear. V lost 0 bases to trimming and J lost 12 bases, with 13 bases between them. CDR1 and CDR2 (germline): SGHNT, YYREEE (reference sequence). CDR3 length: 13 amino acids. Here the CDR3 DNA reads TGTGCCAGCAGCTTGGGTGGGTCTCCGGACCAGCATTTT. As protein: CASSLGGSPDQHF. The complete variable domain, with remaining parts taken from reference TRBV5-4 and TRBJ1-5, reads ETGVTQSPTHLIKTRGQQVTLRCSSQSGHNTVSWYQQALGQGPQFIFQYYREEENGRGNFPPRFSGLQFPNYSSELNVNALELDDSALYLCASSLGGSPDQHFGDGTRLSIL.

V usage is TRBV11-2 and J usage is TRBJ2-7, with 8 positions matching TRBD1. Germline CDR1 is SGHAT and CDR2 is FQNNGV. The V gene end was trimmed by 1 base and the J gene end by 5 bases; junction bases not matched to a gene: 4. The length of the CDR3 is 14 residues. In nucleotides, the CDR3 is TGTGCCAGCAGCTTAGGGACAGGGAGCCACGAGCAGTACTTC. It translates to CASSLGTGSHEQYF.

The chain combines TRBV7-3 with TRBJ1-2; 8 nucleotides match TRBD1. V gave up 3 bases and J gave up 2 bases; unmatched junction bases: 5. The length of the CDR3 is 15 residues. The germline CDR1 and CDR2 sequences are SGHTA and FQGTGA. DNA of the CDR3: TGTGCCAGCAGCTTGTGGACAGGGCTGAACTATGGCTACACCTTC. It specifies CASSLWTGLNYGYTF.

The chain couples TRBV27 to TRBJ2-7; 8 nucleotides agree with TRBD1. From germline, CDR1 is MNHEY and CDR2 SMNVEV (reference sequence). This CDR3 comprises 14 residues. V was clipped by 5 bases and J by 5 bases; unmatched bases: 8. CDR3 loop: CASSTGTGGNEQYF. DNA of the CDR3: TGTGCCAGCAGTACCGGGACAGGAGGGAACGAGCAGTACTTC.

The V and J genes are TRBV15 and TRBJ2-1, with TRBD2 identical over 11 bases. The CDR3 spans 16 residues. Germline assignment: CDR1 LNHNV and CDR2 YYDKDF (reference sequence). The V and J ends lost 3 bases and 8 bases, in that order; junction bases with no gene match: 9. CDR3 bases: TGTGCCACCAGCAGCTTCCTAGCGGGGGGCCGGGATGAGCAGTTCTTC. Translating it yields CATSSFLAGGRDEQFF.

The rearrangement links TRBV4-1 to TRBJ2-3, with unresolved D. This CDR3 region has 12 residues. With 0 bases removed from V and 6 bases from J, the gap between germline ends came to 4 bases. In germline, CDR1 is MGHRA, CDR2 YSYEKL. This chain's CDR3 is CASSQDQDTQYF. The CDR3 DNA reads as TGCGCCAGCAGCCAAGATCAGGATACGCAGTATTTT.

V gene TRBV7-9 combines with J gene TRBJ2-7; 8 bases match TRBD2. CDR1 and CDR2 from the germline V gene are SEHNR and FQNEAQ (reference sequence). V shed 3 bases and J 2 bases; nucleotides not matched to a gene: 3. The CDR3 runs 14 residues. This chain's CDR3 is CASSFGTRAYEQYV. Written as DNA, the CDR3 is TGTGCCAGCAGCTTTGGGACTAGGGCCTACGAGCAGTACGTC.

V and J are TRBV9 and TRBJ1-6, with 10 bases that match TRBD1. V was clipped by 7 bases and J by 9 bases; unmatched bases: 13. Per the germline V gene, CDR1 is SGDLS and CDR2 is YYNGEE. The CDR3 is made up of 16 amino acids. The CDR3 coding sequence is TGTGCCAGCCGGAGAGGGACAGGGGAAGAAAGTTCACCCCTCCACTTT. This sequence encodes CASRRGTGEESSPLHF.

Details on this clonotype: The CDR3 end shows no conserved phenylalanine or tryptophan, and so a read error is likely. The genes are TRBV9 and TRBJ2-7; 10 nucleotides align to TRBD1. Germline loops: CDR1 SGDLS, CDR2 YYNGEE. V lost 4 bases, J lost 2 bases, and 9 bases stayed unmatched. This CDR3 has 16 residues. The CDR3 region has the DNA TGTGCCAGCAGCCCCTTGACAGGGGGCGCGGCCTACGAGCAGTACTCC. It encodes CASSPLTGGAAYEQYS.

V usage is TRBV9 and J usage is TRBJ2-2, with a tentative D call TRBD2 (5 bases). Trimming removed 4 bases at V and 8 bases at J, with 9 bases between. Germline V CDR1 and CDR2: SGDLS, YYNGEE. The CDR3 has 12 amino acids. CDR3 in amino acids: CASSQREGELFF. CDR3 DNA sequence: TGTGCCAGCAGCCAGAGGGAAGGGGAGCTGTTTTTT.

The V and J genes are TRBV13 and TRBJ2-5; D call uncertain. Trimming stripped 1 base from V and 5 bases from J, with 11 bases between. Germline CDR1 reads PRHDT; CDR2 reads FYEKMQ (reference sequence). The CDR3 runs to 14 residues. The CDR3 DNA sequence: TGTGCCAGCAGCTTAGAGAGGCAGACGGAGACCCAGTACTTC. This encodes CASSLERQTETQYF.

CDR3 in DNA: TGTGCCAGCAGCCAAGACCTTGGCGGCACTGAAGCTTTCTTT. It is translated as CASSQDLGGTEAFF. The chain joins TRBV14 to TRBJ1-1, with D uncertain. This CDR3 is built from 14 residues. Trimming took off 0 bases at V and 4 bases at J, with 9 bases between the two ends. Germline-derived CDR1 and CDR2 are SGHDN and FVKESK. The whole variable domain, filled in from reference TRBV14 and TRBJ1-1, reads EAGVTQFPSHSVIEKGQTVTLRCDPISGHDNLYWYRRVMGKEIKFLLHFVKESKQDESGMPNNRFLAERTGGTYSTLKVQPAELEDSGVYFCASSQDLGGTEAFFGQGTRLTVV.